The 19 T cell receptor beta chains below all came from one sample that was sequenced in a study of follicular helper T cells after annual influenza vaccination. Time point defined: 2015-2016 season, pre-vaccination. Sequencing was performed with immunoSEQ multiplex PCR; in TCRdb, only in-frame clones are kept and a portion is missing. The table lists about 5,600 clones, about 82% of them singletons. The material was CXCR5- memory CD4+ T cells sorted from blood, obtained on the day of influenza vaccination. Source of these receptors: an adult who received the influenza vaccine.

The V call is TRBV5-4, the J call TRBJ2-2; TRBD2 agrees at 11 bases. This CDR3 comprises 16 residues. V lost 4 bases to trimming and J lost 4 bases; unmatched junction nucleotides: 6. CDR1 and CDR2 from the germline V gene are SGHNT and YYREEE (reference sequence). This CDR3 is CASSMGTSGSTGELFF. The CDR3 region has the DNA TGTGCCAGCAGCATGGGGACTAGCGGTTCCACCGGGGAGCTGTTTTTT.

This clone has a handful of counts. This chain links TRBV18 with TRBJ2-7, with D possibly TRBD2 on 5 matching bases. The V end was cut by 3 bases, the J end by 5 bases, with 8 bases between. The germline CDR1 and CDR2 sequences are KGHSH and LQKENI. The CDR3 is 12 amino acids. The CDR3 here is CASSPREHEQYF. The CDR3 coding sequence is TGTGCCAGCTCACCTAGGGAGCACGAGCAGTACTTC.

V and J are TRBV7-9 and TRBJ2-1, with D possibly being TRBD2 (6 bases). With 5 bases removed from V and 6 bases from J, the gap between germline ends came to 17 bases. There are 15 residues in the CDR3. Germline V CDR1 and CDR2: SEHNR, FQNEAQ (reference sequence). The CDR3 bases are TGTGCCAGCAGCCCCTCGGGACTCGCCGGCAATGAGCAGTTCTTC. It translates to CASSPSGLAGNEQFF.

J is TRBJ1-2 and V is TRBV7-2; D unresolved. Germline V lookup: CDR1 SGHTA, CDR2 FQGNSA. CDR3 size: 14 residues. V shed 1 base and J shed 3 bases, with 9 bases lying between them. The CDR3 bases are TGTGCCAGCAGCTTAGATCCAGGATACTATGGCTACACCTTC. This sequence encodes CASSLDPGYYGYTF.

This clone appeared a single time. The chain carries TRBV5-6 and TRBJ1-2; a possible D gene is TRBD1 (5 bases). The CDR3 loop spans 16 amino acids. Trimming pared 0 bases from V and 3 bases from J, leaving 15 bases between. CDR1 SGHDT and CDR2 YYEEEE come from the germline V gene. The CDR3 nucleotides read TGTGCCAGCAGCTTGGCGGGGGGTAGACTAGACTATGGCTACACCTTC. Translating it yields CASSLAGGRLDYGYTF.

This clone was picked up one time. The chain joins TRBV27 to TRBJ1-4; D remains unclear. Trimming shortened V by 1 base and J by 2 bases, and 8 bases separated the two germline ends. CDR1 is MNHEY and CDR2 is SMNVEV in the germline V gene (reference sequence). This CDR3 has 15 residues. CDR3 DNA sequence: TGTGCCAGCAGTTTATGGTCGCCTACTAATGAAAAACTGTTTTTT. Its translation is CASSLWSPTNEKLFF.

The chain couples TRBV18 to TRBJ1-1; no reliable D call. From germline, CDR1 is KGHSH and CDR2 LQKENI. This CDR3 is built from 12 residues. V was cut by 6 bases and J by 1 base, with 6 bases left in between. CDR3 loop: CASSLTNTEAFF. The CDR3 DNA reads TGTGCCAGCTCGCTAACGAACACTGAAGCTTTCTTT.

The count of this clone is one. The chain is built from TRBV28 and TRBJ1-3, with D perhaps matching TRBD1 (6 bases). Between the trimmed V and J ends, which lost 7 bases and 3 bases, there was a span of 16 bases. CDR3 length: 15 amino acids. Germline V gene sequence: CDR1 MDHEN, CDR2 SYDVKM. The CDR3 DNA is TGTGCCAGCAATCCCCTGGGCAGGGGTGGAAACACCATATATTTT. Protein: CASNPLGRGGNTIYF.

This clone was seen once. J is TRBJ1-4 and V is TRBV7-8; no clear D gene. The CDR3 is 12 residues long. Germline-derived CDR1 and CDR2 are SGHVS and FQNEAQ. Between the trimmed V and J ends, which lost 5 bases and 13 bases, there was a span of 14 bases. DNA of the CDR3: TGTGCCAGCAGCCCCGGTGGCCCCAGACTGTTTTTT. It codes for CASSPGGPRLFF.

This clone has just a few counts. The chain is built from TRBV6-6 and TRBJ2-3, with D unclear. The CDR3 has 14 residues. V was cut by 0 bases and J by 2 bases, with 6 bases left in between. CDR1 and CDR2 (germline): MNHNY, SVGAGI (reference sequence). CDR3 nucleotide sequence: TGTGCCAGCAGTTACTCGCGAACCACAGATACGCAGTATTTT. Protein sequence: CASSYSRTTDTQYF.

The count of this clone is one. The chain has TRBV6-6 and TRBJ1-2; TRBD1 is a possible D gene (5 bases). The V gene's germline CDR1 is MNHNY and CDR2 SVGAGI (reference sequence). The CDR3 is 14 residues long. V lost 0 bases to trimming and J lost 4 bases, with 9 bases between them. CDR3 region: CASSYSGGGYGYTF. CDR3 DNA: TGTGCCAGCAGTTACTCGGGGGGTGGCTATGGCTACACCTTC.

The CDR3 region is CASSPDGRMNYGYTF. The CDR3, as DNA: TGTGCCAGCAGCCCGGACGGACGGATGAACTATGGCTACACCTTC. The rearrangement joins TRBV6-5 to TRBJ1-2; no firm D call. This CDR3 has 15 residues. The germline gives CDR1 MNHEY, CDR2 SVGAGI. The V and J ends lost 6 bases and 2 bases respectively, with 16 bases between them.

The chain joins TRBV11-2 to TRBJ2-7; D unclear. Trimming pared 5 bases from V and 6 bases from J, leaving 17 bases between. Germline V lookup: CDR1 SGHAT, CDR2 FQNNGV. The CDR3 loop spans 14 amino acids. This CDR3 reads CASSPVAGPLEQYF. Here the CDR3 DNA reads TGTGCCAGCAGCCCCGTGGCAGGCCCCCTCGAGCAGTACTTC. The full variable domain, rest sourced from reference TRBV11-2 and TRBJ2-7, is EAGVAQSPRYKIIEKRQSVAFWCNPISGHATLYWYQQILGQGPKLLIQFQNNGVVDDSQLPKDRFSAERLKGVDSTLKIQPAKLEDSAVYLCASSPVAGPLEQYFGPGTRLTVT.

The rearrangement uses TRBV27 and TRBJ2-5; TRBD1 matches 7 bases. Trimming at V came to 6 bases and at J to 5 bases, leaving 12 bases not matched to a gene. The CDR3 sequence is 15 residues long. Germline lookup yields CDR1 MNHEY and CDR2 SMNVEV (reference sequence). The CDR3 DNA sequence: TGTGCCAGCAGCCGCCGACAGGGTGAGGGGGAGACCCAGTACTTC. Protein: CASSRRQGEGETQYF.

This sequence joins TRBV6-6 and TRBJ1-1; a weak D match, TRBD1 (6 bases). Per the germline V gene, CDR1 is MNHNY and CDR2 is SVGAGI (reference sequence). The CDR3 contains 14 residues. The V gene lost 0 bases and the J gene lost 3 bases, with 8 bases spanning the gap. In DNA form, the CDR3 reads TGTGCCAGCAGTTACTCACAGGGTGACACTGAAGCTTTCTTT. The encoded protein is CASSYSQGDTEAFF.

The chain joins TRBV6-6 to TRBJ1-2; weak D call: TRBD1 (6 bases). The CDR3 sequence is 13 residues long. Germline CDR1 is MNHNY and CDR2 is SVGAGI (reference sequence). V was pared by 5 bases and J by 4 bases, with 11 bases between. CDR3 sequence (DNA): TGTGCCAGCAGTCTACAGGGAACCTATGGCTACACCTTC. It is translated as CASSLQGTYGYTF.

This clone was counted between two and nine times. CDR3 coding DNA: TGTGCCAGTAGGCCGCGAGAGAACACTGAAGCTTTCTTT. Translated: CASRPRENTEAFF. The chain combines TRBV19 with TRBJ1-1; unclear D gene. The CDR3 contains 13 residues. Germline V CDR1 and CDR2: LNHDA, SQIVND (reference sequence). V gave up 6 bases and J gave up 1 base, with 9 bases separating them.

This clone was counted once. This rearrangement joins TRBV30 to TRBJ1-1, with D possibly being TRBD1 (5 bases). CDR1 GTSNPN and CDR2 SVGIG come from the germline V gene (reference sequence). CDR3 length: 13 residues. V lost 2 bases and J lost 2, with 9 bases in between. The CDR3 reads CAWSTDRNTEAFF. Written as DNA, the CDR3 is TGTGCCTGGAGTACCGACAGAAACACTGAAGCTTTCTTT.

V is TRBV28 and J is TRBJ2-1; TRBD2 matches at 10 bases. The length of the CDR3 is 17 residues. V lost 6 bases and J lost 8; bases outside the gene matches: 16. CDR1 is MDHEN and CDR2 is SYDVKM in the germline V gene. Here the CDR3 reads CASSSPSGRAVRDEQFF. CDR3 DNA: TGTGCCAGCAGCTCCCCCAGCGGGAGGGCCGTTCGGGATGAGCAGTTCTTC.